What follows is one T cell receptor (beta chain) and its context. The data stem from a study of blood T cell repertoires in COVID-19. Study as a whole: Donors in the United States, Italy and Spain gave samples during acute or convalescent COVID-19. PBMCs, B-cell-depleted T cells, or T cells were the source of the cDNA or gDNA that made up the material.

Per the study methods: Estimation of nucleated cell counts relied on the amplification of reference gene primers. Generated by immunoSEQ multiplex PCR, the TCRdb table keeps only in-frame clones and is missing some. The DNA was the basis for D and trimming; V, J and clone size are from that table. The table includes fewer than 350,000 clones, roughly 87% detected once. Seattle participants joined during active infection and were tracked over time. V was trimmed by 4 bases and J by 3 bases, leaving 12 bases between them. Germline assignment: CDR1 SGHTA and CDR2 FQGNSA. The CDR3 length is 14 residues. Source material: peripheral blood. The rearrangement uses TRBV7-2 and TRBJ1-2; a weak D match, TRBD1 (5 bases). This sequence was found in a man under 40 with COVID-19, enrolled during active disease. The CDR3, as DNA: TGTGCCAGCAGCTCGAATGGGGGGTACTATGGCTACACCTTC. Translation: CASSSNGGYYGYTF.